A selection of T cell receptor beta chains follows, all from one sample in a study of blood T cells in healthy people across ages. TCRdb independently ran MiXCR on the 5' RACE reads; one entry per CDR3 protein. The table shows over a million distinct CDR3 sequences, with under 30% occurring only once. These data were likewise used in another study, on T cells of mothers and their children.

The sequenced material came from blood. The receptors here all came from a girl aged 2 to 9 in good health. CDR3s include the opening cysteine and the closing phenylalanine or tryptophan. D genes are given only for firm matches. Clone size is shown for a subset of rows, as once, few, many or a class of expanded clone.

V gene	J gene	D gene	clone size	CDR3 protein	CDR3 DNA
TRBV27	TRBJ1-4	.	few	CASSTGINEKLFF	TGTGCCAGCAGTACCGGAATTAATGAAAAACTGTTTTTT
TRBV7-8	TRBJ2-3	.	.	CASGNSPTDTQYF	TGTGCCAGCGGAAACTCCCCCACAGATACGCAGTATTTT
TRBV4-1	TRBJ2-7	.	few	CASSQGVGHNGGEQYF	TGCGCCAGCAGCCAAGGGGTTGGCCACAACGGTGGAGAGCAGTACTTC
TRBV7-3	TRBJ2-3	TRBD2	few	CASSPLTSERQYF	TGTGCCAGCAGCCCGCTGACTAGCGAGAGGCAGTATTTT
TRBV7-9	TRBJ2-7	TRBD1	.	CASSGGQGANPYEQYF	TGTGCCAGCAGCGGGGGACAGGGGGCAAATCCCTACGAGCAGTACTTC
TRBV28	TRBJ2-3	.	.	CASSYRLTGSTDTQYF	TGTGCCAGCAGCTATAGATTGACGGGGAGCACAGATACGCAGTATTTT
TRBV24-1	TRBJ2-7	.	.	CATSDPGPSGYEQYF	TGTGCCACCAGTGATCCGGGCCCTTCAGGCTACGAGCAGTACTTC
TRBV29-1	TRBJ2-5	TRBD1	.	CSVGGQGQETQYF	TGCAGCGTTGGGGGACAGGGCCAAGAGACCCAGTACTTC
TRBV9	TRBJ1-1	TRBD1	few	CASSVSLRQGNTEAFF	TGTGCCAGCAGCGTCAGCTTGCGACAGGGGAACACTGAAGCTTTCTTT
TRBV29-1	TRBJ1-2	.	few	CSVAKVLRWDGYTF	TGCAGCGTGGCTAAAGTTTTAAGGTGGGATGGCTACACCTTC
TRBV28	TRBJ2-7	TRBD2	few	CASHFGGGEPNEQYF	TGTGCCAGCCATTTTGGGGGGGGGGAGCCCAACGAGCAGTACTTC
TRBV27	TRBJ2-2	.	few	CASSSPWGELFF	TGTGCCAGCAGTTCCCCCTGGGGGGAGCTGTTTTTT
TRBV2	TRBJ2-5	.	.	CASSDTRDARPTQYF	TGTGCCAGCAGTGATACCCGGGACGCCCGACCGACCCAGTACTTC
TRBV7-2	TRBJ2-2	.	.	CASRLVGVRTGELFF	TGTGCCAGCAGGCTCGTCGGGGTTAGGACCGGGGAGCTGTTTTTT
TRBV6-5	TRBJ1-1	.	.	CASSYRTTSGTEAFF	TGTGCCAGCAGTTACCGGACGACATCGGGGACTGAAGCTTTCTTT
TRBV29-1	TRBJ2-5	.	few	CSVEPDLSPEETQYF	TGCAGCGTTGAACCGGACCTGTCTCCCGAAGAGACCCAGTACTTC
TRBV11-2	TRBJ2-1	.	.	CASSLFGSLSTGIGDEQFF	TGTGCCAGCAGCTTATTTGGGTCGTTATCTACGGGAATAGGAGATGAGCAGTTCTTC
TRBV9	TRBJ2-4	.	.	CASSDNTRNIQYF	TGTGCCAGCAGCGACAACACGAGAAACATTCAGTACTTC
TRBV11-2	TRBJ2-1	.	few	CASSIANNEQFF	TGTGCCAGCAGCATCGCGAACAATGAGCAGTTCTTC
TRBV5-6	TRBJ2-1	.	.	CASSLRLTTYNEQFF	TGTGCCAGCAGCCTTCGACTCACCACCTACAATGAGCAGTTCTTC
TRBV3-1	TRBJ2-1	.	once	CASSPGVFEQFF	TGTGCCAGCAGCCCCGGCGTTTTTGAGCAGTTCTTC
TRBV20-1	TRBJ2-1	TRBD2	few	CSARQRELYNEQFF	TGCAGTGCTAGACAGCGGGAGCTTTACAATGAGCAGTTCTTC
TRBV5-6	TRBJ2-3	TRBD1	.	CASRFGQGALYDTQYF	TGTGCCAGCAGGTTCGGACAGGGGGCGTTATACGATACGCAGTATTTT
TRBV18	TRBJ2-2	.	.	CASDQYTGELFF	TGTGCCAGCGACCAGTACACCGGGGAGCTGTTTTTT
TRBV29-1	TRBJ2-5	.	few	CSVLPGPEETQYF	TGCAGCGTTCTGCCGGGACCCGAAGAGACCCAGTACTTC
TRBV20-1	TRBJ2-3	TRBD2	.	CSARDVGILAGGTDTQYF	TGCAGTGCTAGAGATGTTGGTATCTTAGCGGGGGGCACAGATACGCAGTATTTT
TRBV7-6	TRBJ2-1	.	few	CASSLGSMVFSSYNEQFF	TGTGCCAGCAGCTTAGGGTCGATGGTTTTTAGCTCCTACAATGAGCAGTTCTTC
TRBV18	TRBJ2-2	TRBD2	.	CASSHSLLAGNTGELFF	TGTGCCAGCTCACACTCCCTACTAGCGGGGAACACCGGGGAGCTGTTTTTT
TRBV4-3	TRBJ2-3	.	.	CASSSYDGITDTQYF	TGCGCCAGCAGCAGTTACGACGGGATCACAGATACGCAGTATTTT
TRBV13	TRBJ1-2	TRBD1	few	CASSLIRDRDYGYTF	TGTGCCAGCAGCTTAATCCGAGACAGGGACTATGGCTACACCTTC
TRBV20-1	TRBJ2-1	.	.	CSASPGGREFHEQFF	TGCAGTGCTAGCCCAGGGGGGCGTGAATTCCATGAGCAGTTCTTC
TRBV5-6	TRBJ1-6	.	few	CASSLLQANSPLHF	TGTGCCAGCAGCTTGCTACAGGCGAATTCACCCCTCCACTTT
TRBV20-1	TRBJ2-5	.	few	CSANSATRPQETQYF	TGCAGTGCTAACTCCGCTACTAGACCTCAAGAGACCCAGTACTTC
TRBV4-1	TRBJ2-7	TRBD1	.	CASSQVGTGNYEQYF	TGCGCCAGCAGCCAAGTGGGGACAGGGAACTACGAGCAGTACTTC
TRBV9	TRBJ2-5	.	.	CASSVFGGLGETQYF	TGTGCCAGCAGCGTATTTGGCGGGTTGGGGGAGACCCAGTACTTC
TRBV24-1	TRBJ2-1	.	few	CATSDLAEQFF	TGTGCCACCAGTGATTTAGCCGAGCAGTTCTTC
TRBV2	TRBJ1-1	TRBD1	.	CTSSRVNRGQSEAFF	TGTACCAGCAGCCGAGTTAACAGGGGGCAGAGTGAAGCTTTCTTT
TRBV24-1	TRBJ2-3	.	.	CATSGWSTDTQYF	TGTGCCACCAGTGGATGGTCCACAGATACGCAGTATTTT
TRBV9	TRBJ2-5	.	many	CASSPGKRQETQYF	TGTGCCAGCAGCCCTGGGAAAAGACAAGAGACCCAGTACTTC
TRBV7-6	TRBJ2-3	.	.	CASSFSPLYTDTQYF	TGTGCCAGCAGCTTTTCTCCACTATACACAGATACGCAGTATTTT
TRBV7-3	TRBJ2-1	.	.	CASSSNRGLRDEQFF	TGTGCCAGCAGTTCAAACCGGGGCCTTAGGGATGAGCAGTTCTTC
TRBV25-1	TRBJ2-1	.	.	CASSKLDWRSYNEQFF	TGTGCCAGCAGTAAACTTGACTGGCGTTCCTACAATGAGCAGTTCTTC
TRBV20-1	TRBJ2-3	TRBD2	few	CSARLAGGSGTQYF	TGCAGTGCTAGACTAGCGGGAGGATCCGGTACGCAGTATTTT
TRBV6-5	TRBJ1-5	.	few	CASSYSTSQPQHF	TGTGCCAGCAGTTACTCGACATCTCAGCCCCAGCATTTT
TRBV12-3/TRBV12-4	TRBJ1-2	TRBD1	few	CASRHWGDRKDYGYTF	TGTGCTAGCAGACACTGGGGGGACAGGAAGGACTATGGCTACACCTTC
TRBV27	TRBJ2-3	.	.	CASGEATRSLDTQYF	TGTGCCAGCGGAGAGGCTACCCGATCCCTAGATACGCAGTATTTT
TRBV6-2/TRBV6-3	TRBJ1-1	.	.	CASSWGANEAFF	TGTGCCAGCAGTTGGGGGGCGAATGAAGCTTTCTTT
TRBV15	TRBJ2-5	TRBD2	.	CATSILAGGSKTQYF	TGTGCCACCAGCATCTTAGCGGGAGGGTCCAAGACCCAGTACTTC
TRBV7-3	TRBJ2-3	TRBD1	few	CASSPGGWGTDTQYF	TGTGCCAGCAGCCCAGGGGGTTGGGGCACAGATACGCAGTATTTT
TRBV6-5	TRBJ1-1	.	few	CASSYSIQDMNTEAFF	TGTGCCAGCAGTTACTCCATTCAAGACATGAACACTGAAGCTTTCTTT